This paragraph reports one T cell receptor beta chain. This sample is part of a study of T cell changes during pregnancy in multiple sclerosis. The CDR3 runs to 14 residues. The trim removed 7 bases at V and 4 bases at J, leaving 5 bases unmatched. From germline, CDR1 is SGHDN and CDR2 FVKESK. The data were produced by immunoSEQ multiplex PCR, yet TCRdb's version contains in-frame clones alone and is incomplete. The repertoire includes tens of thousands of clones, about nine tenths of them detected once, and roughly 1.5% sits in the top ten. The V gene is TRBV14, the J gene TRBJ2-3, with 10 bases that match TRBD2. The sequence was collected from a female donor with multiple sclerosis, enrolled in a pregnancy study. The material sequenced was peripheral blood, taken in the third trimester of pregnancy. CDR3 sequence: CASKERGGSDTQYF. DNA for the CDR3: TGTGCCAGCAAGGAGCGGGGGGGTTCAGATACGCAGTATTTT.